The clone carrying this T cell receptor beta chain was found once. These data belong to a study of shared clonotypes between healthy human individuals. This CDR3 is 13 amino acids long. Trimming stripped 0 bases from V and 5 bases from J, with 7 bases between. The germline CDR1 and CDR2 sequences are PRHDT and FYEKMQ (reference sequence). Generated by immunoSEQ multiplex PCR, the TCRdb table keeps only in-frame clones and is missing some. The table shows nearly 1,000,000 clones, with around three quarters occurring only once. The sample taken for sequencing was memory CD4+ T cells sorted from blood. Described subset: CD45RA-negative fraction. This chain joins TRBV13 and TRBJ1-1; a possible D gene is TRBD1 (5 bases). The TCR comes from a man aged 18 to 35 in good health. The CDR3 DNA reads TGTGCCAGCAGCTTAGGCAGGGCTACTGAAGCTTTCTTT. Its protein is CASSLGRATEAFF.